Listed below are T cell receptor beta chains from one sample, sequenced in a study of vaccination effects on CD4 cells after COVID-19. The table came from immunoSEQ multiplex PCR; TCRdb's copy has only in-frame clones and leaves some out. The table has more than 9,000 clones, less than 75% seen once. No antigen has been identified for these receptors. Sequences were derived from CD4+ T cells from PBMCs cultured with SARS-CoV-2 spike peptides, sampled after COVID-19 vaccination. Every receptor here comes from a human donor who received a COVID-19 vaccine. Each CDR3 is given with its conserved first and last residue. The D gene is left open where the match is weak. Expanded clones get a size class; other rows say once, few or many, or leave the size out.

CASSLEKGGNNEQFF	TGCGCCAGCAGCCTCGAGAAGGGAGGTAACAATGAGCAGTTCTTC	NA	NA	TRBJ2-1	TRBV5-1
CAIIGPGPKNQPQHF	TGTGCCATCATCGGACCGGGACCGAAGAACCAGCCCCAGCATTTT	NA	NA	TRBJ1-5	TRBV28
CASSSGAATSYGYTF	TGTGCCAGCAGTTCCGGGGCAGCTACTAGCTATGGCTACACCTTC	NA	NA	TRBJ1-2	TRBV27
CASSPRTVSLETQYF	TGCGCCAGCAGCCCCCGGACTGTTAGTTTAGAGACCCAGTACTTC	NA	NA	TRBJ2-5	TRBV5-1
CASKDRGRKDTQYF	TGTGCCAGCAAGGACAGGGGGCGTAAAGATACGCAGTATTTT	NA	TRBD1	TRBJ2-3	TRBV2
CASSLDRAYEQYF	TGCGCCAGCAGCTTGGACAGGGCCTACGAGCAGTACTTC	few	NA	TRBJ2-7	TRBV5-1
CSVAAFQVNEQFF	TGCAGCGTTGCTGCGTTTCAAGTCAATGAGCAGTTCTTC	NA	NA	TRBJ2-1	TRBV29-1
CASSVDYNEQFF	TGTGCCAGCAGCGTCGACTACAATGAGCAGTTCTTC	NA	NA	TRBJ2-1	TRBV5-6
CAISESTSAQYF	TGTGCCATCAGTGAGTCCACTAGCGCGCAGTACTTC	NA	TRBD2	TRBJ2-7	TRBV10-3
CAIRPRGGAFMTDTQYF	TGTGCCATCAGACCTCGCGGCGGGGCTTTTATGACAGATACGCAGTATTTT	NA	NA	TRBJ2-3	TRBV10-3
CASSLNAGVSPLHF	TGTGCCAGCAGTTTAAACGCCGGGGTATCACCCCTCCACTTT	medium-sized	NA	TRBJ1-6	TRBV28
CASSPGTGGETFF	TGTGCCAGCAGCCCCGGGACAGGGGGGGAAACTTTCTTT	NA	TRBD1	TRBJ1-1	TRBV7-3
CSAAARLRDTQYF	TGCAGCGCCGCCGCCAGACTTAGAGATACGCAGTATTTT	NA	NA	TRBJ2-3	TRBV29-1
CASSFLLQGGEKLFF	TGTGCCAGCAGCTTCCTCCTGCAGGGGGGAGAAAAACTGTTTTTT	NA	TRBD1	TRBJ1-4	TRBV5-5
CASSSGQFNTEAFF	TGTGCCAGCAGTTCCGGGCAATTTAACACTGAAGCTTTCTTT	once	NA	TRBJ1-1	TRBV28
CASSLPGQALYGYTF	TGTGCCAGCAGTCTACCGGGACAGGCTCTCTATGGCTACACCTTC	once	TRBD1	TRBJ1-2	TRBV6-2/TRBV6-3
CASSQPGTPQETQYF	TGTGCCAGCAGCCAACCCGGGACTCCCCAAGAGACCCAGTACTTC	NA	NA	TRBJ2-5	TRBV14
CASSPYNSPLHF	TGTGCCAGCTCACCCTATAATTCACCCCTCCACTTT	NA	NA	TRBJ1-6	TRBV18
CASSSRVGASDTQYF	TGCGCCAGCAGCTCAAGAGTAGGGGCCTCGGATACGCAGTATTTT	NA	NA	TRBJ2-3	TRBV5-1
CASSPRTHYEQYF	TGCGCCAGCAGCCCCCGGACTCACTACGAGCAGTACTTC	NA	NA	TRBJ2-7	TRBV5-1
CASKERGGYEQFF	TGTGCCAGCAAAGAGCGGGGGGGCTATGAGCAGTTCTTC	NA	TRBD2	TRBJ2-1	TRBV2
CASSQVEGNTEAFF	TGTGCCAGCAGCCAAGTAGAGGGGAACACTGAAGCTTTCTTT	NA	NA	TRBJ1-1	TRBV3-1/TRBV3-2
CASSMVPEWGYTF	TGTGCCAGTAGTATGGTGCCAGAGTGGGGCTACACCTTC	NA	NA	TRBJ1-2	TRBV19
CASSPPSRGINEQFF	TGTGCCAGCTCACCACCAAGCCGAGGGATCAATGAGCAGTTCTTC	NA	NA	TRBJ2-1	TRBV18
CAWSPKGKGADTQYF	TGTGCCTGGAGCCCGAAGGGTAAAGGCGCAGATACGCAGTATTTT	NA	NA	TRBJ2-3	TRBV30
CASSLKGEAGELFF	TGTGCCAGCAGCTTAAAGGGGGAGGCCGGGGAGCTGTTTTTT	NA	NA	TRBJ2-2	TRBV7-9
CASSEARRQGVGKLFF	TGTGCCAGCAGTGAAGCGAGGCGACAGGGGGTGGGAAAACTGTTTTTT	few	TRBD1	TRBJ1-4	TRBV6-1
CASSPQQNYGYTF	TGTGCCAGCAGTCCTCAGCAAAACTATGGCTACACCTTC	NA	NA	TRBJ1-2	TRBV12-3/TRBV12-4
CASSVLGQGNGYTF	TGTGCCAGCAGTGTATTGGGACAGGGGAATGGCTACACCTTC	NA	TRBD1	TRBJ1-2	TRBV2
CASSFFTGTSGYNEQFF	TGTGCCAGCAGCTTTTTCACCGGGACTAGCGGTTACAATGAGCAGTTCTTC	NA	TRBD2	TRBJ2-1	TRBV5-4
CASSFQTGGGSDGYTF	TGCGCCAGCAGCTTTCAGACAGGGGGCGGTTCCGATGGCTACACCTTC	NA	TRBD1	TRBJ1-2	TRBV5-1
CASSIRQGEAFF	TGTGCCAGTAGTATAAGGCAGGGGGAAGCTTTCTTT	NA	NA	TRBJ1-1	TRBV19
CASSATQNTEAFF	TGTGCCAGCTCAGCGACACAGAACACTGAAGCTTTCTTT	NA	NA	TRBJ1-1	TRBV18
CASSGTSDPSTDTQYF	TGTGCCAGCAGCGGAACTAGCGACCCTAGCACAGATACGCAGTATTTT	NA	TRBD2	TRBJ2-3	TRBV9
CASSLANKASGTTGELFF	TGTGCCAGCAGCTTGGCAAATAAGGCTAGCGGGACCACCGGGGAGCTGTTTTTT	NA	TRBD2	TRBJ2-2	TRBV7-9
CASSPGPGTGTGELFF	TGTGCCAGCTCACCAGGCCCCGGGACGGGCACCGGGGAGCTGTTTTTT	few	NA	TRBJ2-2	TRBV18
CASSLGTGRTEAFF	TGCGCCAGCAGCTTGGGGACAGGGAGAACTGAAGCTTTCTTT	NA	TRBD1	TRBJ1-1	TRBV5-1
CASSPPGRFPYEQYF	TGTGCCAGCTCACCACCGGGAAGGTTTCCCTACGAGCAGTACTTC	NA	NA	TRBJ2-7	TRBV18
CASSLTTDRVGMALHF	TGTGCCAGCAGCTTAACTACCGACAGGGTAGGAATGGCCCTCCACTTT	few	TRBD1	TRBJ1-6	TRBV5-6
CASSFRTGNTGELFF	TGTGCCAGCAGCTTCAGGACGGGGAACACCGGGGAGCTGTTTTTT	NA	NA	TRBJ2-2	TRBV11-3
CAISEGDGLRGEQYF	TGTGCCATCAGTGAGGGCGACGGCCTCAGGGGAGAGCAGTACTTC	NA	NA	TRBJ2-7	TRBV10-3
CASSLLAGGKETQYF	TGTGCCAGCAGTCTACTAGCGGGGGGAAAGGAGACCCAGTACTTC	few	TRBD2	TRBJ2-5	TRBV6-5
CASSSTRTGTYYGYTF	TGTGCCAGCAGCTCCACTCGGACAGGGACGTACTATGGCTACACCTTC	NA	TRBD1	TRBJ1-2	TRBV5-4
CASSQIGQGSYEQYF	TGTGCCAGCAGCCAAATTGGACAGGGCTCCTACGAGCAGTACTTC	once	TRBD1	TRBJ2-7	TRBV3-1/TRBV3-2
CASLDRPNQPQHF	TGTGCCAGTCTCGACAGGCCGAATCAGCCCCAGCATTTT	medium-sized	NA	TRBJ1-5	TRBV19
CAWSVHRQGGMVFF	TGTGCCTGGAGTGTTCATCGACAGGGTGGGATGGTGTTTTTT	NA	TRBD1	TRBJ2-2	TRBV30
CASSSPVLGTEAFF	TGTGCCAGCAGTTCGCCCGTACTGGGCACTGAAGCTTTCTTT	NA	NA	TRBJ1-1	TRBV28
CASSIQGGDGYTF	TGTGCCAGCAGCATACAGGGAGGAGATGGCTACACCTTC	NA	NA	TRBJ1-2	TRBV21-1
CASSSRGGFGYTF	TGTGCCAGCAGCTCAAGGGGGGGGTTTGGCTACACCTTC	NA	NA	TRBJ1-2	TRBV11-2
CAWGHGLTEQFF	TGTGCCTGGGGCCACGGACTGACTGAGCAGTTCTTC	once	NA	TRBJ2-1	TRBV30
CATSLGNQPQHF	TGTGCCACCAGTCTAGGGAATCAGCCCCAGCATTTT	few	NA	TRBJ1-5	TRBV24-1
CASSATSGGDTDTQYF	TGTGCCAGTAGTGCGACTAGCGGGGGAGACACAGATACGCAGTATTTT	NA	TRBD2	TRBJ2-3	TRBV19
CASSGGRDRVMNTEAFF	TGTGCCAGCAGTGGGGGCCGGGACAGGGTAATGAACACTGAAGCTTTCTTT	large	TRBD1	TRBJ1-1	TRBV11-2